The 2 T cell receptor beta chains listed next were all sequenced from one sample in a study of blood T cell repertoires in COVID-19. Produced via immunoSEQ multiplex PCR; TCRdb's table is partial and in-frame only. This sample carries some 260,000 clones, roughly 80% of them seen once, and the ten largest clones take roughly 4.9%. What was sequenced was peripheral blood. These receptors all come from an elderly woman with active or convalescent COVID-19.

The chain recombines TRBV5-1 with TRBJ1-4, with 7 bases fitting TRBD1. This CDR3 has 16 residues. V shed 4 bases and J 2 bases; nucleotides not matched to a gene: 8. Looked up from germline, CDR1 is SGHRS and CDR2 is YFSETQ. The CDR3 loop reads CASSTGQFATNEKLFF. The DNA for the CDR3 is TGCGCCAGCAGCACGGGACAGTTTGCGACTAATGAAAAACTGTTTTTT.

This chain connects TRBV11-2 to TRBJ2-5; possibly TRBD1 for D (6 bases). Looked up from germline, CDR1 is SGHAT and CDR2 is FQNNGV. The V end was cut by 5 bases, the J end by 1 base, with 14 bases between. The CDR3 is 15 amino acids. For the CDR3, the DNA is TGTGCCAGCAGCCACAAGTGGACAGTCCAAGAGACCCAGTACTTC. This encodes CASSHKWTVQETQYF.